This TCR beta chain comes out of a study of shared clonotypes between healthy human individuals. Some clones are missing from TCRdb's copy, which holds only in-frame ones; the method was immunoSEQ multiplex PCR. The table records millions of clones, 90% to 95% of them present only once. Study results and limitations: For naive CD4 cells, 4% to 5% of clonotypes were shared across a handful of donors.

About this clone itself: Its antigen is undetermined. This CDR3 is also generated by other DNA sequences in the sample.

Sequencing was performed on naive CD4+ T cells from PBMCs. The subset was: CD45RA+ positively selected. This sequence originates from a man aged 18-30 years in good health. Some clones in this sample may be carry-over from other donors' samples.

DNA of the CDR3: TGTGCCAGCAGCTTGGCGGGGACAGGCAACACTGAAGCTTTCTTT. Amino acid sequence: CASSLAGTGNTEAFF. This chain uses TRBV5-6 with TRBJ1-1; 8 nucleotides line up with TRBD1. The germline V gene has CDR1 SGHDT and CDR2 YYEEEE. Trimming at V came to 0 bases and at J to 2 bases, leaving 3 bases not matched to a gene. This CDR3 has 15 residues.